The rows below give T cell receptor beta chains drawn from one sample of a study of blood T cell repertoires in COVID-19. Clones were sequenced by immunoSEQ multiplex PCR, and TCRdb holds only the in-frame ones, with some missing. The profile covers 150,000 to 200,000 clones, with around 82% appearing a single time and about 6% taken by the ten largest. Sequences were obtained from PBMCs or T cells enriched from blood (not recorded which). These receptor sequences come from a man in his forties who had recovered from COVID-19. The CDR3 runs from the conserved cysteine through the conserved F or W. Fields, in order: clone size, D gene, J gene, V gene, CDR3 protein, CDR3 DNA. D genes are given only for firm matches. A clone size is listed for some rows: how often the clone was seen (once, few, many), or a class if it is expanded.

NA NA TRBJ1-6 TRBV6-5 CASRLQGQRAPLHF TGTGCCAGCCGCCTGCAGGGGCAAAGGGCACCCCTCCACTTT
few NA TRBJ1-2 TRBV3-1/TRBV3-2 CASSPDPGGRGGYTF TGTGCCAGCAGCCCCGATCCGGGGGGCAGGGGTGGCTACACCTTC
NA TRBD1 TRBJ1-6 TRBV27 CASSLERGGVSPLHF TGTGCCAGCAGTTTAGAACGAGGGGGCGTTTCACCCCTCCACTTT
few NA TRBJ2-2 TRBV5-4 CASTPGGTPGTGELFF TGTGCCAGCACCCCCGGTGGGACTCCGGGAACCGGGGAGCTGTTTTTT
NA NA TRBJ1-6 TRBV19 CASSISAGNNSPLHF TGTGCCAGTAGTATATCGGCGGGAAATAATTCACCCCTCCACTTT
NA TRBD2 TRBJ2-3 TRBV19 CASRRGSTDTQYF TGTGCCAGTAGGCGGGGGTCCACAGATACGCAGTATTTT
NA NA TRBJ2-1 TRBV21-1 CASSPLEQFF TGTGCCAGCAGCCCCCTTGAGCAGTTCTTC
NA TRBD1 TRBJ1-4 TRBV6-5 CASSYSGTEYEKLFF TGTGCCAGCAGTTACTCGGGGACAGAGTATGAAAAACTGTTTTTT
NA NA TRBJ1-5 TRBV24-1 CATSAGFNQPQHF TGTGCCACCAGTGCTGGCTTTAATCAGCCCCAGCATTTT
NA NA TRBJ1-3 TRBV29-1 CSPQDRNTIYF TGCAGCCCCCAGGACAGAAACACCATATATTTT
NA TRBD1 TRBJ1-5 TRBV6-1 CASSATNRGGFNQPQHF TGTGCCAGCAGTGCAACGAACAGGGGCGGATTCAATCAGCCCCAGCATTTT
NA TRBD1 TRBJ2-2 TRBV5-1 CASSSAEDRPALGLFF TGCGCCAGCAGCTCCGCGGAGGACAGGCCGGCTTTAGGGCTGTTTTTT
NA NA TRBJ1-2 TRBV6-4 CASSDNARVGGYTF TGTGCCAGCAGTGACAACGCTCGGGTCGGTGGCTACACCTTC
NA NA TRBJ1-4 TRBV6-5 CASSQGTDEKLFF TGTGCCAGCAGCCAGGGCACGGATGAAAAACTGTTTTTT
NA NA TRBJ1-6 TRBV30 CAWRGVSYNSPLHF TGTGCCTGGAGAGGGGTATCCTATAATTCACCCCTCCACTTT
few TRBD2 TRBJ2-1 TRBV7-6 CASSLFPISGGNEQFF TGTGCCAGCAGCTTATTCCCTATTAGCGGGGGCAATGAGCAGTTCTTC
NA TRBD1 TRBJ2-1 TRBV9 CASSPRTGSYNEQFF TGTGCCAGCAGCCCCCGGACAGGTTCCTACAATGAGCAGTTCTTC
NA NA TRBJ1-1 TRBV19 CASSMIEVTNTEAFF TGTGCCAGTAGTATGATCGAGGTAACGAACACTGAAGCTTTCTTT
once NA TRBJ1-5 TRBV30 CAWSSGLYQPQHF TGTGCCTGGAGTAGCGGACTCTATCAGCCCCAGCATTTT
NA TRBD2 TRBJ2-1 TRBV3-1/TRBV3-2 CASSQDSSGYNEQFF TGTGCCAGCAGCCAAGATTCTAGCGGCTACAATGAGCAGTTCTTC
NA TRBD2 TRBJ2-1 TRBV2 CASRGTSRNEQFF TGTGCCAGCAGAGGGACTAGCCGCAATGAGCAGTTCTTC
NA NA TRBJ1-1 TRBV6-5 CASTRGSNTEAFF TGTGCCAGCACTAGAGGGAGTAACACTGAAGCTTTCTTT
NA NA TRBJ2-1 TRBV7-9 CASSTTTGDYNEQFF TGTGCCAGCAGCACAACCACAGGAGACTACAATGAGCAGTTCTTC
NA TRBD2 TRBJ2-3 TRBV7-3 CASAPTSISTDTQYF TGTGCCAGCGCCCCGACTAGCATTAGCACAGATACGCAGTATTTT
NA TRBD2 TRBJ2-2 TRBV5-1 CASSLYTFSGGADTGELFF TGCGCCAGCAGCCTCTACACCTTTAGCGGGGGGGCGGACACCGGGGAGCTGTTTTTT
NA NA TRBJ1-2 TRBV3-1/TRBV3-2 CASSQDPDSRSYTF TGTGCCAGCAGCCAAGATCCGGACTCAAGAAGCTACACCTTC
NA NA TRBJ2-2 TRBV19 CASSPRRGQSAGELFF TGTGCCAGTAGTCCCCGCCGAGGTCAAAGTGCCGGGGAGCTGTTTTTT
NA TRBD2 TRBJ2-1 TRBV6-2/TRBV6-3 CASSLYGGDNEQFF TGTGCCAGCAGTTTGTACGGGGGGGACAATGAGCAGTTCTTC
NA TRBD1 TRBJ1-2 TRBV2 CASSLQGAKYGYTF TGTGCCAGCTCACTACAGGGGGCGAAGTATGGCTACACCTTC
few TRBD1 TRBJ2-1 TRBV5-1 CASRPTGFRENEQFF TGCGCCAGCAGGCCGACAGGGTTTAGGGAGAATGAGCAGTTCTTC
NA TRBD2 TRBJ2-7 TRBV4-1 CASSHLADHNEQYF TGCGCCAGCAGCCACCTAGCGGATCACAACGAGCAGTACTTC
NA TRBD2 TRBJ2-3 TRBV5-1 CASSTLAGGGSTDTQYF TGCGCCAGCAGCACTCTAGCGGGGGGCGGTAGCACAGATACGCAGTATTTT
once TRBD2 TRBJ2-1 TRBV9 CASSVSGIYNEQFF TGTGCCAGCAGCGTTAGCGGGATATACAATGAGCAGTTCTTC
NA NA TRBJ1-4 TRBV4-2 CASSPGRGVGEKLFF TGTGCCAGCAGCCCTGGACGGGGGGTAGGCGAAAAACTGTTTTTT
NA NA TRBJ1-5 TRBV24-1 CATSAWGDQPQHF TGTGCCACCAGTGCCTGGGGGGATCAGCCCCAGCATTTT
few NA TRBJ1-5 TRBV19 CASTERGGHQPQHF TGTGCCAGTACCGAGCGCGGGGGACATCAGCCCCAGCATTTT
NA NA TRBJ2-5 TRBV2 CASSEALGAGETQYF TGTGCCAGCAGTGAAGCGCTCGGGGCGGGGGAGACCCAGTACTTC
few TRBD2 TRBJ2-3 TRBV7-6 CASSLGLAGGGDTQYF TGTGCCAGCAGCTTGGGACTAGCGGGGGGAGGAGATACGCAGTATTTT
NA TRBD1 TRBJ1-5 TRBV6-5 CASSRQGINQPQHF TGTGCCAGCAGTCGACAGGGGATCAATCAGCCCCAGCATTTT
NA TRBD1 TRBJ1-4 TRBV24-1 CATSDTVQGAGEKLFF TGTGCCACCAGTGACACCGTACAGGGGGCCGGTGAAAAACTGTTTTTT
NA NA TRBJ2-1 TRBV3-1/TRBV3-2 CASSQEAIAKYNEQFF TGTGCCAGCAGCCAAGAGGCAATAGCGAAGTACAATGAGCAGTTCTTC
NA TRBD1 TRBJ1-1 TRBV5-1 CASSLNRGQNTEAFF TGCGCCAGCAGCTTAAACAGGGGCCAGAACACTGAAGCTTTCTTT
NA TRBD2 TRBJ2-3 TRBV11-2 CASSPRTSILDTQYF TGTGCCAGCAGCCCTCGGACTAGCATCCTAGATACGCAGTATTTT
NA TRBD2 TRBJ2-5 TRBV19 CASSAGTGGETQYF TGTGCCAGTAGTGCGGGGACCGGGGGGGAGACCCAGTACTTC
NA NA TRBJ1-2 TRBV19 CASKPGPTGYGYTF TGTGCCAGTAAGCCCGGCCCAACGGGCTATGGCTACACCTTC
once NA TRBJ2-7 TRBV9 CASSRGYEQYF TGTGCCAGCAGCCGGGGGTACGAGCAGTACTTC
NA NA TRBJ1-1 TRBV5-1 CASRRGDISEAFF TGCGCCAGCAGGAGAGGGGACATTAGTGAAGCTTTCTTT
NA NA TRBJ1-1 TRBV12-3/TRBV12-4 CASSEINTEAFF TGTGCCAGCAGTGAGATCAACACTGAAGCTTTCTTT